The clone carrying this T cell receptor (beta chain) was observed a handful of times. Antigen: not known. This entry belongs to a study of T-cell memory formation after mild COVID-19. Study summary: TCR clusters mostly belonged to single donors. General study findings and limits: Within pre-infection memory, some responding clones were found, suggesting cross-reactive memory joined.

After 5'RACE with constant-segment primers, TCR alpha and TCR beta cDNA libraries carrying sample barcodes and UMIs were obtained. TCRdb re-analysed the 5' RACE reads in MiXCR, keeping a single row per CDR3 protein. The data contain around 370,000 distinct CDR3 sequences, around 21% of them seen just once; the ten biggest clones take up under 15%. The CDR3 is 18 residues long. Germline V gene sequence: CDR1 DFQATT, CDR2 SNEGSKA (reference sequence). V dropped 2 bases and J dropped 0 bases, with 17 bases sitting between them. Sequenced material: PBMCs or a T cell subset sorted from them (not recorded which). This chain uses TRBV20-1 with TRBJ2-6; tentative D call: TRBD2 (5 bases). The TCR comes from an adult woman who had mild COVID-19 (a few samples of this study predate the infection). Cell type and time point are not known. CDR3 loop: CSARPNLSGSSGANVLTF. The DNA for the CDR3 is TGCAGTGCTAGACCAAACTTATCTGGGAGCTCTGGGGCCAACGTCCTGACTTTC.